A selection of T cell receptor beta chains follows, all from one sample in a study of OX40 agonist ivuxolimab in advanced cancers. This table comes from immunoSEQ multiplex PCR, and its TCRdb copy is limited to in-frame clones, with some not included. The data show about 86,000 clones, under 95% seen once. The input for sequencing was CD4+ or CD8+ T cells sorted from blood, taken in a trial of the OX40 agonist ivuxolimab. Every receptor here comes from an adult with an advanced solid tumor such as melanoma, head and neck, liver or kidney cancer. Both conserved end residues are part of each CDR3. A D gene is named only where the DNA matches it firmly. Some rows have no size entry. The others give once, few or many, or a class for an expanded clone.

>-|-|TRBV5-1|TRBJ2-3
TGCGCCAGCAGTTCAGGCACAGATACGCAGTATTTT
CASSSGTDTQYF
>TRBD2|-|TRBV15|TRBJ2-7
TGTGCCACAGGGGGACTAGCGGGAGGAGGCGAGCAGTACTTC
CATGGLAGGGEQYF
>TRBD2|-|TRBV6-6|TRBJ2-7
TGTGCCAGCAGTTACTGGACTAGCGGGAGTTACGAGCAGTACTTC
CASSYWTSGSYEQYF
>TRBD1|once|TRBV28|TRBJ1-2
TGTGCCAGCACCGTGACAGGGGCTGGAAATGGCTACACCTTC
CASTVTGAGNGYTF
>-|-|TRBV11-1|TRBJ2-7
TGTGCCAGCAGCCCAAGGCAGGGACCCTCCTACGAGCAGTACTTC
CASSPRQGPSYEQYF
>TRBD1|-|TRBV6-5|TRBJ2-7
TGTGCCAGCAGTACGGGGACAGGGGAATCGCGGGAGCAGTACTTC
CASSTGTGESREQYF
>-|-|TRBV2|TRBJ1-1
TGTGCCAGCAGATGGAAAACCTTGAACACTGAAGCTTTCTTT
CASRWKTLNTEAFF
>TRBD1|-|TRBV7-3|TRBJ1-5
TGTGCCAGCAGAACCACCGACAGGGGTCGAAATCAGCCCCAGCATTTT
CASRTTDRGRNQPQHF
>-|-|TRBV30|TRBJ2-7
TGTGCCTGGATTCAGAGCTCCTACGAGCAGTACTTC
CAWIQSSYEQYF
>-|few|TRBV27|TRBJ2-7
TGTGCCAGCAGCCACGGATACGAGCAGTACTTC
CASSHGYEQYF
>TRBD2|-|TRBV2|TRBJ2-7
TGTGCCGGCTATGAAGCGGGAACCGCCTACGAGCAGTACTTC
CAGYEAGTAYEQYF
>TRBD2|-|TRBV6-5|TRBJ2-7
TGTGCCAGCAGCTCGGGACTAGCGGTTTCCTACGAGCAGTACTTC
CASSSGLAVSYEQYF
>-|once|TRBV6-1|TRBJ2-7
TGTGCCAGCAGTGACGGACCCTACGAGCAGTACTTC
CASSDGPYEQYF
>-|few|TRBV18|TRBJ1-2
TGTGCCAGCTCACTACAGGACTATGGCTACACCTTC
CASSLQDYGYTF
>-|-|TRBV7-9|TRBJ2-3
TGTGCCAGCAGCTGGACAGTCACAGATACGCAGTATTTT
CASSWTVTDTQYF
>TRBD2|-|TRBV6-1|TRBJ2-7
TGTGCCAGCAGTGAAATACAACTAGCGGGCGCCTACGAGCAGTACTTC
CASSEIQLAGAYEQYF
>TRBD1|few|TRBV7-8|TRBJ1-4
TGTGCCAGCAGCTTGGGACAGGGGGCTGAAAAACTGTTTTTT
CASSLGQGAEKLFF
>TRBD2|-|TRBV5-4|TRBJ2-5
TGTGCCAGCAGCATAGGGACTAGCGGGAGGGCAAGGGAGACCCAGTACTTC
CASSIGTSGRARETQYF
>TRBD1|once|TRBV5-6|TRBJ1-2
TGTGCCAGCAGACCCCCGACCGGGACAGCTAACTATGGCTACACCTTC
CASRPPTGTANYGYTF
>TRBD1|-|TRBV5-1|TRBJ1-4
TGCGCCAGCAGCACGGGACAGGGGATGACTAATGAAAAACTGTTTTTT
CASSTGQGMTNEKLFF
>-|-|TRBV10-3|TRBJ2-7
TGTGCCATCACCGACGGGCCCGCGGGTGGGTACGAGCAGTACTTC
CAITDGPAGGYEQYF
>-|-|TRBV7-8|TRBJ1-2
TGTGCCAGCAGCTTCCAACACTCTGGGCCAGGGAAATATGGCTACACCTTC
CASSFQHSGPGKYGYTF
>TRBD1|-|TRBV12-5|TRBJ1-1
TGTGCTAGTGGTTTGGTAATTAGGACAGGGAACGGTGGAATGAACACTGAAGCTTTCTTT
CASGLVIRTGNGGMNTEAFF
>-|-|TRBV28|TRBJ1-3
TGTGCCAGCAGTCTCGCGGACGACCTTGTGGGAAACACCATATATTTT
CASSLADDLVGNTIYF
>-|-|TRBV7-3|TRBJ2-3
TGTGCCAGCAGCTTAGGGGTCTTCGGCACAGATACGCAGTATTTT
CASSLGVFGTDTQYF
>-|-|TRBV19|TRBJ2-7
TGTGCCAGTAGTAGCCACGCAAACTACGAGCAGTACTTC
CASSSHANYEQYF
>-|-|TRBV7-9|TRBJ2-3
TGTGCCAGCAGGGCTAACTTGGATACGCAGTATTTT
CASRANLDTQYF
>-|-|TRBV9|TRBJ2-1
TGTGCCAGCAGCGTGGCCGAGGAGACTAGGAATGAGCAGTTCTTC
CASSVAEETRNEQFF
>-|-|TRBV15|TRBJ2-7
TGTGCCACAAGTGCACTGACTGCCTACGAGCAGTACTTC
CATSALTAYEQYF
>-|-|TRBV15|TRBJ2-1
TGTGCCACCAGCACCGGTAGCTCCTACAATGAGCAGTTCTTC
CATSTGSSYNEQFF
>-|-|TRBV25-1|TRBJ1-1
TGTGCCAGCAGTGTGCTGGGGACGGCTTTCTTT
CASSVLGTAFF
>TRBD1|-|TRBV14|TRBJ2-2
TGTGCCACCAGCCGAGGGGGCGTAGGAACCGGGGAGCTGTTTTTT
CATSRGGVGTGELFF
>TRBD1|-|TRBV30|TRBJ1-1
TGTGCCTGGAGTAGACAGGGGTTTACTGAAGCTTTCTTT
CAWSRQGFTEAFF
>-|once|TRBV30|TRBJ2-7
TGTGCCTGGAATAGGGTCAGGGCGTCCTACGAGCAGTACTTC
CAWNRVRASYEQYF
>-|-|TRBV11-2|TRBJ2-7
TGTGCCAGCAGCTTAGTCGGGCGGACAGCCGATTCCTACGAGCAGTACTTC
CASSLVGRTADSYEQYF
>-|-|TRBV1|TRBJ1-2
TGCACCAGCAGCCAATCACAGGGGGATGGCTACACCTTC
CTSSQSQGDGYTF
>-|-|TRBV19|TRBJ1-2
TGTGCCAGTAACGGGGGCTACTATGGCTACACCTTC
CASNGGYYGYTF
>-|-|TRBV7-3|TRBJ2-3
TGTGCCAGCAGCTCCCTTACGTCAGATACGCAGTATTTT
CASSSLTSDTQYF
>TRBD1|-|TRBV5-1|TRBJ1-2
TGCGCCAGCAGCTTGGAGGGGACAGGGGACTATGGCTACACCTTC
CASSLEGTGDYGYTF
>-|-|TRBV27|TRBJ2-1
TGTGCCAGCTTCCACCGCAGTAATGAGCAGTTCTTC
CASFHRSNEQFF
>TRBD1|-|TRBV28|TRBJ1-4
TGTGCCAGCAGTTTAGACAGGGCAACTAATGAAAAACTGTTTTTT
CASSLDRATNEKLFF
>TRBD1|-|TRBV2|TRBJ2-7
TGTGCCAGCAGTCGGACAGGGAATCCCTACGAGCAGTACTTC
CASSRTGNPYEQYF
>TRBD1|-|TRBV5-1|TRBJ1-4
TGCGCCAGCAGCGCCTCGATACAGGGGGCGCGTGAAAAACTGTTTTTT
CASSASIQGAREKLFF
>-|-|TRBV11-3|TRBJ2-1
TGTGCCAGCAGCGCCGGGACTGGGAGAGGGAATGAGCAGTTCTTC
CASSAGTGRGNEQFF
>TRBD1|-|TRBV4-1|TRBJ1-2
TGCGCCAGCAGCCAAGCAGGGGGGAACTATGGCTACACCTTC
CASSQAGGNYGYTF